The TCR beta chain under discussion was sequenced for a study of T cells in localized non-small cell lung cancer. The protocol was immunoSEQ multiplex PCR, while the TCRdb copy is restricted to in-frame clones and leaves out a portion. The sample carries 75,000 to 85,000 clones, approximately 80% recorded once. As regards this clone: Its specificity is not known.

General study results and limits: Median detection of top 100 tumor clones in adjacent lung was about 60 clones. The study found T cell clonality highest in uninvolved adjacent lung, above tumor.

This receptor was obtained from a female donor aged 60 or older with stage I lung adenocarcinoma. The sample consisted of peripheral blood, taken before any cancer treatment.

CDR3 DNA sequence: TGTGCCAGCAGCCCCACCTCGGAGACCCAGTACTTC. Its translation is CASSPTSETQYF. J is TRBJ2-5 and V is TRBV6-6, with no clear D. Germline CDR1 and CDR2: MNHNY and SVGAGI (reference sequence). CDR3 length: 12 amino acids. Trimming cost V 6 bases and J 5 bases, with 10 bases left between them.